Listed below are T cell receptor beta chains from one sample, sequenced in a study of blood T cells in healthy people across ages. A single record per CDR3 protein comes from TCRdb applying MiXCR to the 5' RACE reads. The sample lists some 690,000 distinct CDR3 sequences; about a fifth were seen once. The specimen was blood. The receptors were gathered from a man aged 65 to 85 in good health. CDR3s leave out the opening cysteine and the closing phenylalanine or tryptophan. Clone size appears in some rows only: once, few, many, or a class for an expanded clone.

size: few
V: TRBV5-1
CDR3: ASSFHSKQGGTEAF

size: NA
V: TRBV5-5
CDR3: ASSLDGDPSTDTQY

size: NA
V: TRBV20-1
CDR3: SARRQGYTDTQY

size: NA
V: TRBV9
CDR3: ASSSRASGGTDTQY

size: few
V: TRBV7-8
CDR3: ASSLNLGQGTEAF

size: many
V: TRBV6-5
CDR3: ASSLGRGEDYGYT

size: few
V: TRBV4-1
CDR3: ASSQGAFDGYT

size: few
V: TRBV9
CDR3: ASSVFGSGHNEQF

size: few
V: TRBV7-2
CDR3: ASSLGLRSKNIQY

size: NA
V: TRBV7-9
CDR3: ASSSRLALYNEQF

size: few
V: TRBV7-9
CDR3: ASSMTGGADTQY

size: few
V: TRBV6-5
CDR3: ASSYVGVLGRNEKLF

size: few
V: TRBV3-1
CDR3: AIATAGGYT

size: NA
V: TRBV4-1
CDR3: ASSHPAGYDEQY

size: NA
V: TRBV10-2
CDR3: ASSDGAYNEQF

size: NA
V: TRBV20-1
CDR3: SARGSAGEIYNEQF

size: once
V: TRBV6-1
CDR3: ASSESLVGAGRQETQY

size: many
V: TRBV2
CDR3: ASSVEFRDIQY

size: NA
V: TRBV20-1
CDR3: SARDLGGADNEQF

size: NA
V: TRBV5-1
CDR3: ASSLVGRSGRRQETQY

size: few
V: TRBV18
CDR3: ASSPVRGAYEQY

size: NA
V: TRBV6-1
CDR3: ASRAPSYNEQF

size: few
V: TRBV20-1
CDR3: SAPLVGAGNTIY

size: NA
V: TRBV11-2
CDR3: ASSWGGVDTGELF

size: few
V: TRBV11-3
CDR3: ASSLQLAGGDTGELF

size: NA
V: TRBV20-1
CDR3: SANDRGDNSPLH

size: few
V: TRBV14
CDR3: ASSQDTRNSPLH

size: NA
V: TRBV28
CDR3: ASSNPYQGGRGPTSGREYNEQF

size: few
V: TRBV25-1
CDR3: ASSTFTGYSGANVLT

size: few
V: TRBV6-6
CDR3: ASSYRATPTNSPLH

size: NA
V: TRBV5-1
CDR3: ASSRQQGVTEAF

size: NA
V: TRBV18
CDR3: ASSSRQGSSYGYA

size: many
V: TRBV28
CDR3: ASSETGTQGAYGYT

size: many
V: TRBV12-3/TRBV12-4
CDR3: ASSPDRNEKLF

size: few
V: TRBV7-2
CDR3: ASSLSGQRNEKLF

size: few
V: TRBV21-1
CDR3: ASSRVVLPPSTDTQY

size: few
V: TRBV24-1
CDR3: ATSGRRLTHNEQF

size: NA
V: TRBV10-3
CDR3: AISEVVDSYEQY

size: NA
V: TRBV3-1
CDR3: ASSQDVAGYTGELF

size: NA
V: TRBV24-1
CDR3: ATSVGPESNEQF

size: few
V: TRBV2
CDR3: ASNLQGSQETQY

size: few
V: TRBV11-3
CDR3: VSSFGTGSSETQY

size: NA
V: TRBV29-1
CDR3: SVEVEGRNYGYT

size: few
V: TRBV28
CDR3: ASRTDRSYEQY

size: NA
V: TRBV15
CDR3: ATSRSQYRDRGQETQY

size: many
V: TRBV6-4
CDR3: ASGSPGGEQF

size: few
V: TRBV4-3
CDR3: ASSQERADADTQY

size: NA
V: TRBV6-5
CDR3: ASNGPGRATEAF

size: NA
V: TRBV7-2
CDR3: ASSLVWDTSTDTQY

size: NA
V: TRBV28
CDR3: ATLGGLIYGYT

size: NA
V: TRBV5-1
CDR3: ASSHRQGLWQETQY

size: NA
V: TRBV25-1
CDR3: ASSHDGGSYEQY

size: NA
V: TRBV6-1
CDR3: ASSPSGGQGSGNTQY

size: few
V: TRBV12-3/TRBV12-4
CDR3: ASSGLLSGDTQY

size: many
V: TRBV20-1
CDR3: SARDILTLH

size: NA
V: TRBV10-1
CDR3: ASSEGAGGSYNEQF

size: NA
V: TRBV2
CDR3: ASSGYGGFTDTQY